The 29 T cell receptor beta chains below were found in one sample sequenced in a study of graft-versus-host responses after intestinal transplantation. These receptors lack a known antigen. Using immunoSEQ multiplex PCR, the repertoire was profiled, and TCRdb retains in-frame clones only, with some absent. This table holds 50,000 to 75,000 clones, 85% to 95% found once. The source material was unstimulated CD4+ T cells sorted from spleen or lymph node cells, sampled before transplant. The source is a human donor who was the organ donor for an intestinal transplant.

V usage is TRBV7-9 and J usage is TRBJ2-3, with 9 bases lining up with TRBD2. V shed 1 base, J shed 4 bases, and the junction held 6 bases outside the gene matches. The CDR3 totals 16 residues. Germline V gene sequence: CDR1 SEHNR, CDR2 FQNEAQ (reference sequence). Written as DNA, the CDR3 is TGTGCCAGCAGCTTAGTAGTTGGCGGGGGGGCAGATACGCAGTATTTT. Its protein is CASSLVVGGGADTQYF.

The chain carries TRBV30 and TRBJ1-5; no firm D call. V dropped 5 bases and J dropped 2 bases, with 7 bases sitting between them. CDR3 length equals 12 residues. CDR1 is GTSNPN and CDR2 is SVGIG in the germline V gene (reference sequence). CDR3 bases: TGTGCCTGGGATATGGGCAATCAGCCCCAGCATTTT. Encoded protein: CAWDMGNQPQHF. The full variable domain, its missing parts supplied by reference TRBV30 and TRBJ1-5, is SQTIHQWPATLVQPVGSPLSLECTVEGTSNPNLYWYRQAAGRGLQLLFYSVGIGQISSEVPQNLSASRPQDRQFILSSKKLLLSDSGFYLCAWDMGNQPQHFGDGTRLSIL.

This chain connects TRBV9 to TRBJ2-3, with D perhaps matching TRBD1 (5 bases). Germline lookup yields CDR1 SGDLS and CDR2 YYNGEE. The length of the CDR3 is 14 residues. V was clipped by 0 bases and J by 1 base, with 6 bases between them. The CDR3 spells CASSVEGGTDTQYF. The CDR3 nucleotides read TGTGCCAGCAGCGTAGAAGGGGGCACAGATACGCAGTATTTT.

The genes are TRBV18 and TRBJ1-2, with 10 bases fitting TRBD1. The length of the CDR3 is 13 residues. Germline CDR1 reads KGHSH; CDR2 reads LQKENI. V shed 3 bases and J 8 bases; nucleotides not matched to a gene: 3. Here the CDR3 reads CASSPLDRGGYTF. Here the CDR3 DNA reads TGTGCCAGCTCACCGCTGGACAGGGGGGGCTACACCTTC.

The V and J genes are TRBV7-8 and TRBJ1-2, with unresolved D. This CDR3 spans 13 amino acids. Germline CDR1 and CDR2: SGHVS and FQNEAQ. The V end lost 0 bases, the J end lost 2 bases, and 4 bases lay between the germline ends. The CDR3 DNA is TGTGCCAGCAGCTTAGCAGGGAACTATGGCTACACCTTC. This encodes CASSLAGNYGYTF.

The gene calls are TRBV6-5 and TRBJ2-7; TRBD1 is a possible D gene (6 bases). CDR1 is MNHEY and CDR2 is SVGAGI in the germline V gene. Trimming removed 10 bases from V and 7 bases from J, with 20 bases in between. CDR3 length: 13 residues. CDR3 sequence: CATLQGRYGEQYF. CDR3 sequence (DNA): TGTGCCACCCTTCAGGGGCGATATGGTGAGCAGTACTTC.

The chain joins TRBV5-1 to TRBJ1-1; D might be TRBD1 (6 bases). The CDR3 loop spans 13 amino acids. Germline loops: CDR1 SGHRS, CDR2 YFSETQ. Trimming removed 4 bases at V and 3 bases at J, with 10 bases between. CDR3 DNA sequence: TGCGCCAGCAGCCTGGGGGCGGACACTGAAGCTTTCTTT. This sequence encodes CASSLGADTEAFF.

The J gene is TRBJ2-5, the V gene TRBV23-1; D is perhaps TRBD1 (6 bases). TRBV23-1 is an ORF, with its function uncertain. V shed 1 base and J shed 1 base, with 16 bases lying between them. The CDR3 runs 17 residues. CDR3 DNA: TGCGCCAGCAGTCAATGGCAGGCAGGGGCGGTCCAAGAGACCCAGTACTTC. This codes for CASSQWQAGAVQETQYF.

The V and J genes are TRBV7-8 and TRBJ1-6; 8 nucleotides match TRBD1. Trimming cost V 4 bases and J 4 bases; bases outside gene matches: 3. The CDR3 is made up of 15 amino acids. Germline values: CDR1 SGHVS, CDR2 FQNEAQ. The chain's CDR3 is CASSWTGTYNSPLHF. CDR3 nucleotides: TGTGCCAGCAGCTGGACAGGGACGTATAATTCACCCCTCCACTTT. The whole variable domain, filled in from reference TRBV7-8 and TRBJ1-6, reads GAGVSQSPRYKVAKRGQDVALRCDPISGHVSLFWYQQALGQGPEFLTYFQNEAQLDKSGLPSDRFFAERPEGSVSTLKIQRTQQEDSAVYLCASSWTGTYNSPLHFGNGTRLTVT.

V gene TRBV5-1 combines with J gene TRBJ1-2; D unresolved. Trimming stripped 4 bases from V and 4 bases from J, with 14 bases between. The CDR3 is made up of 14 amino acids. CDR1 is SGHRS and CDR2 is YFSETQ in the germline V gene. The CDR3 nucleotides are TGCGCCAGCAGCCCCGGGGAGTGGGTCTATGGCTACACCTTC. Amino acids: CASSPGEWVYGYTF.

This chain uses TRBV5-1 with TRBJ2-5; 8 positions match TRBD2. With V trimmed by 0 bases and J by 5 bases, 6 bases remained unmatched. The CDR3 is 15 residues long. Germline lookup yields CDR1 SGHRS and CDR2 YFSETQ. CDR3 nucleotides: TGCGCCAGCAGCTTGGCGGGCGGGGGGTCGGAGACCCAGTACTTC. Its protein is CASSLAGGGSETQYF.

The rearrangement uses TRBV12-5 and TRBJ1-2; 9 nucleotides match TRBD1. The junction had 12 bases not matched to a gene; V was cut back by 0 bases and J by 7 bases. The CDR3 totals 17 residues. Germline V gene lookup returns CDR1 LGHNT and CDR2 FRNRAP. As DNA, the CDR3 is TGTGCTAGTGGTTTGGTACTAAACAGGGGGCTCGACGGTGGCTACACCTTC. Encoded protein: CASGLVLNRGLDGGYTF.

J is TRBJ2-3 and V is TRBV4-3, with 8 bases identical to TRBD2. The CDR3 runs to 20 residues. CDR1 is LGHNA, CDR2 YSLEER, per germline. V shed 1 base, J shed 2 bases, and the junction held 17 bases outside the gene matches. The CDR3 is CASSQGWIAGKLSFTDTQYF. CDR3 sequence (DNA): TGCGCCAGCAGCCAAGGTTGGATAGCGGGAAAACTATCCTTCACAGATACGCAGTATTTT.

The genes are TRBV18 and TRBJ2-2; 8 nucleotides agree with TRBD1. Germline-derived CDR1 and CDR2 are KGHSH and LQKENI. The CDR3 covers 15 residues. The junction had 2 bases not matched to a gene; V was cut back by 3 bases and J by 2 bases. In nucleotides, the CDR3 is TGTGCCAGCTCACCCGGGACAGGAAACACCGGGGAGCTGTTTTTT. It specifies CASSPGTGNTGELFF.

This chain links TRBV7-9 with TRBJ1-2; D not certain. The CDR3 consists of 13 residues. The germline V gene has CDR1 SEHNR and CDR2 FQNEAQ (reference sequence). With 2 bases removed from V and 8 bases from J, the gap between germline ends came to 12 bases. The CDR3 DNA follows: TGTGCCAGCAGCTTATGGGCAGGTGAAGGCTACACCTTC. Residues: CASSLWAGEGYTF.

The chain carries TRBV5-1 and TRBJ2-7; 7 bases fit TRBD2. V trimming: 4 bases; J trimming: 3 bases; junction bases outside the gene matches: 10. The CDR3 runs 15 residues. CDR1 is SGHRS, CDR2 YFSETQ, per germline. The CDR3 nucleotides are TGCGCCAGCAGCCCGGGACTACTAGGGAGCTACGAGCAGTACTTC. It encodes CASSPGLLGSYEQYF.

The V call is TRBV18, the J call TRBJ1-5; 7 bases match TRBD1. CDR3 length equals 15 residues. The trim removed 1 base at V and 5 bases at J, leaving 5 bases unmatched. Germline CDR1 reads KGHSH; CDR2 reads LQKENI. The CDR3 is CASSPQGASDQPQHF. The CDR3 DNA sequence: TGTGCCAGCTCACCACAGGGGGCGTCGGATCAGCCCCAGCATTTT. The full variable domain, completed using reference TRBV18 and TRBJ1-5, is NAGVMQNPRHLVRRRGQEARLRCSPMKGHSHVYWYRQLPEEGLKFMVYLQKENIIDESGMPKERFSAEFPKEGPSILRIQQVVRGDSAAYFCASSPQGASDQPQHFGDGTRLSIL.

The CDR3 is CASSKVGTGCGNTEAFF. CDR3 nucleotides: TGTGCCAGCAGCAAAGTTGGGACAGGGTGCGGGAACACTGAAGCTTTCTTT. The rearrangement links TRBV21-1 to TRBJ1-1; the table's TRBD1 call for D was not verified on the DNA. TRBV21-1 is annotated as a pseudogene. The length of the CDR3 is 17 residues.

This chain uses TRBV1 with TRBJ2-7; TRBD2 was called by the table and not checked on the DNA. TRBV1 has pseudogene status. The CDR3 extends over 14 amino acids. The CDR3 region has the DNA TGCACCAGCCAGGCCCCGGGGGAGGACTACGAGCAGTACTTC. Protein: CTSQAPGEDYEQYF.

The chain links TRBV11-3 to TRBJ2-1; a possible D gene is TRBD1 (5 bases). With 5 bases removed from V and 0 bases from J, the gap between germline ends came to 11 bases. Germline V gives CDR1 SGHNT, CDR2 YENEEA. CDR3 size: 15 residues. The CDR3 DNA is TGTGCCAGCAGCCGAACAGGCAACTCCTACAATGAGCAGTTCTTC. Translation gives CASSRTGNSYNEQFF.

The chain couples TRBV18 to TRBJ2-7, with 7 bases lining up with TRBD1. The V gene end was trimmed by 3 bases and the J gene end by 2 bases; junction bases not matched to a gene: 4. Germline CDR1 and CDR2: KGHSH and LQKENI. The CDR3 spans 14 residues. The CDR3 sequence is CASSPKDRAYEQYF. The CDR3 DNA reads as TGTGCCAGCTCACCTAAAGACAGGGCCTACGAGCAGTACTTC.

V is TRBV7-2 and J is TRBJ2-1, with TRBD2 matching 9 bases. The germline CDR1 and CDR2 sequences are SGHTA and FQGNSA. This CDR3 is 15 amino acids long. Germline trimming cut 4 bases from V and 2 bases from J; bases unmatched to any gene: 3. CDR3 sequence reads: CASSSSGGTYNEQFF. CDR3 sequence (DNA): TGTGCCAGCAGCTCCAGCGGGGGGACCTACAATGAGCAGTTCTTC. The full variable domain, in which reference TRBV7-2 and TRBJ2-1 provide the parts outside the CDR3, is GAGVSQSPSNKVTEKGKDVELRCDPISGHTALYWYRQSLGQGLEFLIYFQGNSAPDKSGLPSDRFSAERTGGSVSTLTIQRTQQEDSAVYLCASSSSGGTYNEQFFGPGTRLTVL.

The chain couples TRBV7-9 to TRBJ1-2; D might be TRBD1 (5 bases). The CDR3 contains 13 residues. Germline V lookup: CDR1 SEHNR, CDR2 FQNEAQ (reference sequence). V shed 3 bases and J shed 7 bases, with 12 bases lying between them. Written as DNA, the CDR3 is TGTGCCAGCAGCTTCTGGGGGGAGGCTGGCTACACCTTC. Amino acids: CASSFWGEAGYTF. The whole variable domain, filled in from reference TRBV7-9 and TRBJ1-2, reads DTGVSQNPRHKITKRGQNVTFRCDPISEHNRLYWYRQTLGQGPEFLTYFQNEAQLEKSRLLSDRFSAERPKGSFSTLEIQRTEQGDSAMYLCASSFWGEAGYTFGSGTRLTVV.

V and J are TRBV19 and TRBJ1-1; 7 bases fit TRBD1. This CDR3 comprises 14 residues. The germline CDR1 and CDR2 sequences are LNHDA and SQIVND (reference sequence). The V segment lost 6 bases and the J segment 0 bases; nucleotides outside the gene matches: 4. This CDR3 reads CASSRDRLNTEAFF. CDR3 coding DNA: TGTGCCAGTAGCCGGGACAGATTGAACACTGAAGCTTTCTTT.

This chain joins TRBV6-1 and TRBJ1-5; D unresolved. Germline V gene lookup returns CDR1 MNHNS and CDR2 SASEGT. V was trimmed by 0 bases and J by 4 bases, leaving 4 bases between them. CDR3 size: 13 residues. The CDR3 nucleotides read TGTGCCAGCAGTGAAGCGTGGAATCAGCCCCAGCATTTT. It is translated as CASSEAWNQPQHF.

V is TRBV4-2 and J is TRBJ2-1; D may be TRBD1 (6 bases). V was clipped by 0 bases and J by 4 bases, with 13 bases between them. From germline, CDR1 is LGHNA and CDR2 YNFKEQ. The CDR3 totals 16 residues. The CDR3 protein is CASSQDWAGTYNEQFF. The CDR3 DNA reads TGTGCCAGCAGCCAAGATTGGGCAGGGACATACAATGAGCAGTTCTTC.

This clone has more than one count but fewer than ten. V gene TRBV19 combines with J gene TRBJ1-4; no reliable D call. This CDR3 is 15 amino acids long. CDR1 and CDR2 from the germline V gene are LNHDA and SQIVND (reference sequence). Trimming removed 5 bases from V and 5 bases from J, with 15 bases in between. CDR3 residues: CASSERGQANEKLFF. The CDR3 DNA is TGTGCCAGTAGTGAACGTGGCCAGGCGAATGAAAAACTGTTTTTT.

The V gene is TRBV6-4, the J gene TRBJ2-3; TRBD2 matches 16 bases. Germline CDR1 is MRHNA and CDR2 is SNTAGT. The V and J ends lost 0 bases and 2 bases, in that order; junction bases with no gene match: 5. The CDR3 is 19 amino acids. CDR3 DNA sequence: TGTGCCAGCAGTGACTCCCGGGGACTAGCGGGGGGGCTCACAGATACGCAGTATTTT. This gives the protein CASSDSRGLAGGLTDTQYF.

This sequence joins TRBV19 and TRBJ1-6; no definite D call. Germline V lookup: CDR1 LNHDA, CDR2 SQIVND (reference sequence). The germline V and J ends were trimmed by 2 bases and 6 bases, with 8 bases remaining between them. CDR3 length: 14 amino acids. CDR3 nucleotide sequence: TGTGCCAGTAGTATAAAGGGATTTAATTCACCCCTCCACTTT. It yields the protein CASSIKGFNSPLHF.